These 4 T cell receptor beta chains were all obtained from the same sample, sequenced in a study of T cell repertoires in cytomegalovirus infection. TCRdb reprocessed the reads via MiXCR and lists one record per CDR3 protein. The repertoire holds roughly 570,000 distinct CDR3 sequences, around two fifths seen once, with roughly 50% in the top ten. Their cognate antigens are unknown. Material: cultured PBMCs, obtained from culture after CMV antigen stimulation. Receptor source: a human donor in good health (CMV status not recorded). Some clones in this sample may be carry-over from other donors' samples.

In DNA form, the CDR3 reads TGCGCCAGCAGCTTGGAGGGGGCGCCGGGGACTGAAGCTTTCTTT. As protein: CASSLEGAPGTEAFF. The chain employs TRBV5-1 and TRBJ1-1; 7 nucleotides agree with TRBD1. V lost 0 bases to trimming and J lost 5 bases; unmatched junction nucleotides: 7. This CDR3 is built from 15 residues. Germline V CDR1 and CDR2: SGHRS, YFSETQ. Supplemented by reference TRBV5-1 and TRBJ1-1, the full variable domain reads KAGVTQTPRYLIKTRGQQVTLSCSPISGHRSVSWYQQTPGQGLQFLFEYFSETQRNKGNFPGRFSGRQFSNSRSEMNVSTLELGDSALYLCASSLEGAPGTEAFFGQGTRLTVV.

This clonotype was recorded a few times. J is TRBJ1-5 and V is TRBV19; 9 nucleotides line up with TRBD1. Germline CDR1 LNHDA, CDR2 SQIVND (reference sequence). The CDR3 consists of 14 residues. The V and J ends lost 3 bases and 6 bases, in that order; junction bases with no gene match: 3. CDR3 sequence reads: CASSMGTGIQPQHF. CDR3 nucleotides: TGTGCCAGTAGTATGGGGACAGGGATTCAGCCCCAGCATTTT.

This clonotype was recorded a few times. The genes are TRBV27 and TRBJ2-5; D is unclear. V was pared by 6 bases and J by 5 bases, with 13 bases between. Germline CDR1 MNHEY, CDR2 SMNVEV (reference sequence). The CDR3 runs to 13 residues. CDR3 bases: TGTGCCAGCAGGATAAGGCTTGAGGAGACCCAGTACTTC. Translated, it gives CASRIRLEETQYF.

This clonotype came up many times. This sequence joins TRBV7-2 and TRBJ1-1; D is possibly TRBD1 (5 bases). This CDR3 comprises 15 residues. The V and J ends lost 2 bases and 4 bases respectively, with 14 bases between them. Germline CDR1 is SGHTA and CDR2 is FQGNSA. The DNA of the CDR3 is TGTGCCAGCAGCTTAAGCTCAGTCGGGGCCACTGAAGCTTTCTTT. It is translated as CASSLSSVGATEAFF. Full variable domain (outside the CDR3, taken from reference TRBV7-2 and TRBJ1-1): GAGVSQSPSNKVTEKGKDVELRCDPISGHTALYWYRQSLGQGLEFLIYFQGNSAPDKSGLPSDRFSAERTGGSVSTLTIQRTQQEDSAVYLCASSLSSVGATEAFFGQGTRLTVV.